Listed here are 8 T cell receptor beta chains from one sample, sequenced in a study of T cells in women clearing cervical HPV infection. TCRdb's copy holds only in-frame clones and misses some; the assay was immunoSEQ multiplex PCR. The specimen's table records tens of thousands of clones. The sequenced material came from blood buffy coat. The receptors shown here come from a woman between 18 and 69 years old with a cervical HPV16 infection that either progressed to CIN3+ or cleared (not recorded which).

On this clone: The CDR3 goes on 3 residues after the read ends, and that part is filled in from the germline J gene. The chain recombines TRBV23-1 with TRBJ2-5; 11 nucleotides line up with TRBD1. TRBV23-1 is an open reading frame whose function is uncertain. The ends lost 2 bases at V and 5 bases at J; junction bases unmatched: 7. The CDR3 loop spans 16 amino acids. CDR3 protein: CASSQRDRGFGETQYF. Partial CDR3 DNA: TGCGCCAGCAGTCAACGGGACAGGGGGTTCGGGGAGACC.

About this clone itself: Coverage ceases 3 residues before the CDR3 finishes, and the germline J gene fills in the end. The chain recombines TRBV19 with TRBJ2-3; unclear D gene. CDR1 is LNHDA, CDR2 SQIVND, per germline (reference sequence). CDR3 length: 15 amino acids. Trimming left V 5 bases short and J 2 bases short, with 14 bases between. The CDR3 spells CASSVRNYPTDTQYF. Incomplete CDR3 DNA: TGTGCCAGTAGTGTCCGGAACTACCCCACAGATACG.

Remarks on this clone: Read data end 3 residues before the CDR3 end; the end is taken from the germline J gene. The chain is built from TRBV29-1 and TRBJ2-1; the match to TRBD2 covers 10 bases. CDR1 and CDR2 from the germline V gene are SQVTM and ANQGSEA. The CDR3 covers 14 residues. V shed 5 bases and J 7 bases; nucleotides not matched to a gene: 8. The CDR3 loop reads CSVLALAGTNEQFF. CDR3 bases read: TGCAGCGTTCTGGCACTAGCGGGAACGAATGAG.

In regard to this clone: The CDR3 end is not reached by the read, which stops 3 residues before it; the germline J gene fills it in. The V and J genes are TRBV7-9 and TRBJ2-7; 7 nucleotides line up with TRBD1. CDR1 is SEHNR, CDR2 FQNEAQ, per germline (reference sequence). J lost 5 bases, V lost 5 bases, and 6 bases had no gene match. This CDR3 has 13 amino acids. CDR3 region: CASSQTGTHEQYF. CDR3 DNA (partial): TGTGCCAGCAGCCAGACAGGGACCCACGAG.

A remark on this clone: The missing CDR3 end, 3 residues past where the read stops, is filled in from the germline J gene. The gene calls are TRBV5-1 and TRBJ1-6; D possibly corresponds to TRBD1 (6 bases). V dropped 2 bases and J dropped 6 bases, with 12 bases sitting between them. Germline V gene lookup returns CDR1 SGHRS and CDR2 YFSETQ. CDR3 length equals 15 residues. CDR3 amino acids: CASSLIGQPNSPLHF. The CDR3 DNA, read in part, is TGCGCCAGCAGCTTAATCGGACAGCCTAATTCACCC.

For this clone: The read terminates 3 residues before the CDR3 end, so the remaining end is supplied by the germline J gene. The genes are TRBV19 and TRBJ1-4, with 9 bases lining up with TRBD1. Germline V gives CDR1 LNHDA, CDR2 SQIVND (reference sequence). The V gene end was trimmed by 9 bases and the J gene end by 7 bases; junction bases not matched to a gene: 9. This CDR3 has 14 residues. CDR3 DNA (partial): TGTGCCAGCCACTCGGGACAGGGCATTGAAAAA. Protein product: CASHSGQGIEK. The CDR3 in its entirety is CASHSGQGIEKLFF.

Comments on this clone: Coverage ceases 3 residues before the CDR3 finishes, and the germline J gene fills in the end. This chain connects TRBV7-9 to TRBJ2-3; D call uncertain. V dropped 5 bases and J dropped 3 bases, with 3 bases sitting between them. The CDR3 runs to 11 residues. Germline CDR1 and CDR2: SEHNR and FQNEAQ (reference sequence). The DNA read from the CDR3 is TGTGCCAGCAGCCTGACAGATACG. It specifies CASSLTDT. The entire CDR3 is CASSLTDTQYF.

For this clone: The CDR3 goes on 3 residues after the read ends, and that part is filled in from the germline J gene. The V call is TRBV7-9, the J call TRBJ1-6, with TRBD1 matching over 10 bases. With 5 bases clipped from V and 10 bases from J, the junction kept 5 bases outside the gene matches. The CDR3 length is 14 residues. CDR1 and CDR2 (germline): SEHNR, FQNEAQ (reference sequence). The covered CDR3 bases are TGTGCCAGCAGCACCGGACAGGGGGACTCACCC. Amino acid sequence: CASSTGQGDSP. The CDR3 reads in full as CASSTGQGDSPLHF.